This T cell receptor (beta chain) was sequenced during a study of cytomegalovirus exposure and HLA in healthy donors. Notes on the study in general: In an earlier analysis, productive rearrangement rates for most beta V segments clustered near 87% or 30%. The authors listed some 150 TCR beta chains as cytomegalovirus-associated.

All donors participated as healthy donors of bone marrow. CDR1 and CDR2 (germline): SGHRS, YFSETQ. This CDR3 region has 13 residues. V dropped 0 bases and J dropped 3 bases, with 7 bases sitting between them. As concerns this clone: Antigen specificity is unknown.

Primers: 60 Vbeta forward and 13 Jbeta reverse. The assay was immunoSEQ multiplex PCR, and TCRdb's table has in-frame clones only and misses some. The repertoire consists of roughly 140,000 clones, with over 70% occurring once and the leading ten covering under 6%. The sequence derives from a man in his forties in good health and CMV-seronegative. The chain uses TRBV5-1 and TRBJ2-7; D not resolved. Sequenced input: PBMCs. The CDR3 nucleotides read TGCGCCAGCAGCTTGGCCTTTAGCTACGAGCAGTACTTC. Amino acids: CASSLAFSYEQYF.